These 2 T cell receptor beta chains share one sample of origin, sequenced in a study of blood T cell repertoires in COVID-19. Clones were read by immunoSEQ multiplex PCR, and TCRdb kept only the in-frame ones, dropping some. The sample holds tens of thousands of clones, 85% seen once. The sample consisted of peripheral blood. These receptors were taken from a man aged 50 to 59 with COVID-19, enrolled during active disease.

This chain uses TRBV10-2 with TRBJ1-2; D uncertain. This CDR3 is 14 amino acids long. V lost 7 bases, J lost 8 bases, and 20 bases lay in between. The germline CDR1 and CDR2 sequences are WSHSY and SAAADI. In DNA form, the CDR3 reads TGCGCCAGCACCCCAGGCCGGGATTGGGAAGGCTACACCTTC. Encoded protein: CASTPGRDWEGYTF.

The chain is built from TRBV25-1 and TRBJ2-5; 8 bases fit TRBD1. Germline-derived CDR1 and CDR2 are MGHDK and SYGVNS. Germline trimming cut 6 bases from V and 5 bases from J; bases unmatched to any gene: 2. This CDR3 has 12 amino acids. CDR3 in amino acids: CASRRTGETQYF. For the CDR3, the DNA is TGTGCCAGCAGACGGACAGGGGAGACCCAGTACTTC.